A single sample gave rise to the 17 T cell receptor beta chains below, sequenced in a study of T cell responses to AZD1222 COVID-19 vaccine (dated by TCRdb to about 2021). According to the study, the label for this sample's time point signals: about 28 days (+/-7) after the second vaccine dose. Libraries were made using the immunoSEQ multiplex PCR assay. Imported from immuneACCESS, the table was reduced by TCRdb to in-frame sequences with V and J called. These copies leave out some clones; in studies compared against another copy, an unresolved V gene accounts for under half, and the cause of the remainder is not known. Counted in this sample were tens of thousands of clones; about 91% of them appeared once. Clones ranked in the top ten supply roughly a tenth of the sample. The sequenced sample was peripheral blood, obtained 28 days after the second AZD1222 dose. These receptors originate from an adult who received the AZD1222 COVID-19 vaccine.

The rearrangement joins TRBV3-1 (or the pseudogene TRBV3-2) to TRBJ2-5; perhaps TRBD2 as D (6 bases). The CDR3 covers 15 residues. From germline, CDR1 is LGHDT and CDR2 YNNKEL (reference sequence). Deletions cut 4 bases from V and 5 bases from J, with 17 bases between. This CDR3 is CASSPLGWSGETQYF. DNA for the CDR3: TGTGCCAGCAGCCCCCTAGGCTGGAGCGGGGAGACCCAGTACTTC.

The chain links TRBV3-1 (or the pseudogene TRBV3-2) to TRBJ1-3; D may be TRBD1 (5 bases). CDR3 length: 14 residues. V gave up 4 bases and J gave up 2 bases, with 9 bases separating them. In germline, CDR1 is LGHDT, CDR2 YNNKEL (reference sequence). The CDR3 nucleotides are TGTGCCAGCAGCCCCACCAGGGCTGGAAACACCATATATTTT. This codes for CASSPTRAGNTIYF.

The rearrangement links TRBV2 to TRBJ1-2; no clear D. Trimming stripped 5 bases from V and 8 bases from J, with 9 bases between. This CDR3 contains 11 residues. CDR1 is SNHLY and CDR2 is FYNNEI in the germline V gene. The CDR3 loop reads CASSRTNGYTF. For the CDR3, the DNA is TGTGCCAGCAGTCGGACGAACGGCTACACCTTC.

V usage is TRBV30 and J usage is TRBJ1-6; possibly TRBD1 for D (5 bases). The CDR3 runs 15 residues. CDR1 and CDR2 from the germline V gene are GTSNPN and SVGIG (reference sequence). V was trimmed by 3 bases and J by 2 bases, leaving 11 bases between them. For the CDR3, the DNA is TGTGCCTGGAGCACGGGGGGGGCCTATAATTCACCCCTCCACTTT. This gives the protein CAWSTGGAYNSPLHF.

A single count supports this clone. The chain combines TRBV19 with TRBJ1-1; no firm D call. The germline gives CDR1 LNHDA, CDR2 SQIVND (reference sequence). V was trimmed by 3 bases and J by 4 bases, leaving 12 bases between them. The CDR3 is 14 amino acids. DNA for the CDR3: TGTGCCAGTAGTATCAAGTCGTCCTTCACTGAAGCTTTCTTT. This codes for CASSIKSSFTEAFF.

The chain uses TRBV6-5 and TRBJ2-1, with TRBD2 identical over 8 bases. The junction had 3 bases not matched to a gene; V was cut back by 1 base and J by 4 bases. The CDR3 is 15 residues long. Looked up from germline, CDR1 is MNHEY and CDR2 is SVGAGI. The CDR3 DNA sequence: TGTGCCAGCAGTTACTACGGACTAGCTTACAATGAGCAGTTCTTC. This sequence encodes CASSYYGLAYNEQFF.

This sequence joins TRBV5-4 and TRBJ2-2; D perhaps matches TRBD1 (5 bases). The V gene's germline CDR1 is SGHNT and CDR2 YYREEE (reference sequence). The CDR3 sequence is 15 residues long. V was clipped by 6 bases and J by 2 bases, with 14 bases between them. The CDR3 sequence: CASTPGRANTGELFF. As DNA, the CDR3 is TGTGCCAGCACCCCGGGCAGGGCCAACACCGGGGAGCTGTTTTTT. Full variable domain (rest looked up from reference TRBV5-4 and TRBJ2-2): ETGVTQSPTHLIKTRGQQVTLRCSSQSGHNTVSWYQQALGQGPQFIFQYYREEENGRGNFPPRFSGLQFPNYSSELNVNALELDDSALYLCASTPGRANTGELFFGEGSRLTVL.

This clone was counted once. This rearrangement joins TRBV7-8 to TRBJ2-7, with TRBD1 identical over 10 bases. This CDR3 comprises 15 residues. Germline lookup yields CDR1 SGHVS and CDR2 FQNEAQ. The trim removed 5 bases at V and 2 bases at J, leaving 6 bases unmatched. The CDR3 is CASSPGTGAAYEQYF. The CDR3 DNA reads as TGTGCCAGCAGCCCCGGGACAGGGGCCGCCTACGAGCAGTACTTC. Based on the CDR3 plus reference TRBV7-8 and TRBJ2-7, the full variable domain is GAGVSQSPRYKVAKRGQDVALRCDPISGHVSLFWYQQALGQGPEFLTYFQNEAQLDKSGLPSDRFFAERPEGSVSTLKIQRTQQEDSAVYLCASSPGTGAAYEQYFGPGTRLTVT.

The genes are TRBV19 and TRBJ2-1; 13 nucleotides agree with TRBD2. J gave up 9 bases and V 4 bases, and 9 bases lay outside the gene matches. The CDR3 is 16 residues long. From germline, CDR1 is LNHDA and CDR2 SQIVND (reference sequence). The CDR3 region is CASSTGLAGRSSEQFF. The DNA of the CDR3 is TGTGCCAGTAGTACGGGACTAGCGGGACGGTCCAGTGAGCAGTTCTTC. The full variable domain, rest sourced from reference TRBV19 and TRBJ2-1, is DGGITQSPKYLFRKEGQNVTLSCEQNLNHDAMYWYRQDPGQGLRLIYYSQIVNDFQKGDIAEGYSVSREKKESFPLTVTSAQKNPTAFYLCASSTGLAGRSSEQFFGPGTRLTVL.

This chain uses TRBV30 with TRBJ1-2; D ambiguous. The CDR3 runs to 12 residues. Germline CDR1 reads GTSNPN; CDR2 reads SVGIG (reference sequence). V was trimmed by 3 bases and J by 6 bases, leaving 11 bases between them. The CDR3 coding sequence is TGTGCCTGGAGCCACGGCGGGCATGGCTACACCTTC. Translation gives CAWSHGGHGYTF.

The chain uses TRBV4-1 and TRBJ2-7; D not certain. Trimming took 0 bases from V and 3 from J, leaving 12 bases between them. Germline V CDR1 and CDR2: MGHRA, YSYEKL. The CDR3 runs to 15 residues. CDR3 loop: CASSQDRVALYEQYF. DNA of the CDR3: TGCGCCAGCAGCCAAGATCGTGTGGCCCTCTACGAGCAGTACTTC.

In this sample, this clone turned up once. This rearrangement joins TRBV29-1 to TRBJ2-7; 9 bases match TRBD1. The CDR3 loop spans 14 amino acids. The V segment lost 4 bases and the J segment 5 bases; nucleotides outside the gene matches: 9. Germline V lookup: CDR1 SQVTM, CDR2 ANQGSEA. CDR3: CSVVWGQGSDEQYF. As DNA, the CDR3 is TGCAGCGTTGTCTGGGGACAGGGTAGCGACGAGCAGTACTTC.

This chain connects TRBV5-1 to TRBJ2-1; no firm D call. From germline, CDR1 is SGHRS and CDR2 YFSETQ. V was trimmed by 0 bases and J by 12 bases, leaving 13 bases between them. CDR3 length equals 13 residues. The CDR3 spells CASSLEGSYGQFF. The CDR3 DNA is TGCGCCAGCAGCTTGGAGGGTAGTTATGGGCAGTTCTTC.

The chain has TRBV3-1 (or the pseudogene TRBV3-2) and TRBJ1-2; no firm D call. There are 13 residues in the CDR3. CDR1 and CDR2 from the germline V gene are LGHDT and YNNKEL (reference sequence). V was clipped by 6 bases and J by 3 bases, with 11 bases between them. Here the CDR3 reads CASSPTRDYGYTF. Written as DNA, the CDR3 is TGTGCCAGCAGTCCAACCCGGGACTATGGCTACACCTTC.

The chain uses TRBV27 and TRBJ1-6; unclear D gene. The CDR3 spans 13 residues. CDR1 and CDR2 from the germline V gene are MNHEY and SMNVEV (reference sequence). Trimming cost V 8 bases and J 8 bases, with 13 bases left between them. CDR3 sequence: CASGQAWDSPLHF. The CDR3 nucleotides are TGTGCCAGCGGTCAGGCCTGGGATTCACCCCTCCACTTT.

This sequence joins TRBV25-1 and TRBJ1-5; D ambiguous. CDR1 MGHDK and CDR2 SYGVNS come from the germline V gene. V lost 4 bases and J lost 0, with 7 bases in between. The CDR3 is 14 residues long. Written as DNA, the CDR3 is TGTGCCAGCAGTGGGCCGGGTAGCAATCAGCCCCAGCATTTT. Protein: CASSGPGSNQPQHF.

The gene calls are TRBV5-8 and TRBJ1-2; unclear D gene. Trimming stripped 3 bases from V and 8 bases from J, with 11 bases between. The CDR3 has 12 residues. Germline CDR1 is SGHTS and CDR2 is YDEGEE. CDR3 sequence (DNA): TGTGCCAGCAGCTCATTTAGGTGGGGCTACACCTTC. Translating gives CASSSFRWGYTF.